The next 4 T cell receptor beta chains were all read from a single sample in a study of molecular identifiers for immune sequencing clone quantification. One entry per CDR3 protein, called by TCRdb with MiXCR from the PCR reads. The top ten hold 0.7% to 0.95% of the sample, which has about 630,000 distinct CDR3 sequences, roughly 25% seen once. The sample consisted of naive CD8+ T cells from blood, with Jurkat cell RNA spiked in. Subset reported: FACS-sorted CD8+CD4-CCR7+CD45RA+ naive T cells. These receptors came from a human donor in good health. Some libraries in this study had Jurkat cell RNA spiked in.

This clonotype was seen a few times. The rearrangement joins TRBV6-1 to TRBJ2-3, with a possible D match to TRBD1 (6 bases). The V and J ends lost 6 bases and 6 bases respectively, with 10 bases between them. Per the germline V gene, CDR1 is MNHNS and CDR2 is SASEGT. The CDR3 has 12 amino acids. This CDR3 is CASRYRADTQYF. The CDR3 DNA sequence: TGTGCCAGCAGGTACAGGGCTGATACGCAGTATTTT.

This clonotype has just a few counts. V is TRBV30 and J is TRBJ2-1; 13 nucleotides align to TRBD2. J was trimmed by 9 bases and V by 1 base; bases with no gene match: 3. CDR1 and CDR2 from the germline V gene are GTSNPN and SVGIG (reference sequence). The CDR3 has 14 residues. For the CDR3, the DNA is TGTGCCTGGAGTGGACTAGCGGGAGGCAGTGAGCAGTTCTTC. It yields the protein CAWSGLAGGSEQFF.

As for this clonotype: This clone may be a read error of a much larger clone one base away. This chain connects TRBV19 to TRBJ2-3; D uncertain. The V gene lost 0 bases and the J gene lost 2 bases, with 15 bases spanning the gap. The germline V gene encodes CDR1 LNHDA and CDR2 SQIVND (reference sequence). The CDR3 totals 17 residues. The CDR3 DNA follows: TGTGCCAGTAGTATAGACACTCCTGGCGCCTACACAGATACGCAGTATTTT. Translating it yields CASSIDTPGAYTDTQYF.

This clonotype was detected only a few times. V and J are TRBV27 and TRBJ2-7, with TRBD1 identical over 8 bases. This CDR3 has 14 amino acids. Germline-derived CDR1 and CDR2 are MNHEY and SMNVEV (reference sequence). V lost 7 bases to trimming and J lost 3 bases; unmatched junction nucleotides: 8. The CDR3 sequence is CASKDGTGIYEQYF. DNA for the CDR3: TGTGCCAGCAAAGACGGGACAGGTATCTACGAGCAGTACTTC.